This TCR beta chain was observed in a study of identical twins. General study points: There is a chance that invariant MAIT and iNKT cells partially muddied zero-insertion analyses.

For this clonotype: Its antigen is not known.

The CDR3 extends over 19 amino acids. The germline gives CDR1 KGHSH, CDR2 LQKENI. V trimming: 4 bases; J trimming: 5 bases; junction bases outside the gene matches: 22. TCRdb independently ran MiXCR on the 5' RACE reads; one entry per CDR3 protein. The sample yields 450,000 or so distinct CDR3 sequences, roughly an eighth seen once. In addition, the sample was reused for a study of yellow fever vaccine responses in identical twins. In that study: Twins' vaccine T cell response reportedly gave the appearance of partial convergence and partial personalization.

The sample was CD4+ T cells sorted from blood. The chain joins TRBV18 to TRBJ2-7; 8 bases line up with TRBD2. The TCR originated in a young woman in good health. This CDR3 is CASSHKKPGGDSSYNEQYF. CDR3 in DNA: TGTGCCAGCTCACATAAAAAGCCGGGAGGGGACTCTAGCTACAACGAGCAGTACTTC.